This T cell receptor (beta chain) comes out of a study of blood T cell repertoires in COVID-19 (dated by TCRdb to 2018 to 2021). Looking at the study overall: Samples covering the acute and convalescent phases of COVID-19 were provided by collaborators in the United States, Italy and Spain. Deeply sampled blood TCRbeta repertoires from subjects exposed to, actively infected with, or recovered from COVID-19 were included in the dataset. Samples were obtained from the ongoing ImmuneRACE study (first 160 participants) and from 1,254 subjects provided by 6 global collaborators. Sample metadata almost always included a de-identified subject ID, COVID-19 status, age in years and sex. The repertoires were released in a freely available public database intended as a resource for research on the immune response to SARS-CoV-2. The material from the prospective study consisted of cDNA or gDNA derived from T cells, B-cell-depleted T cells, or PBMCs. Where available, HLA class I and class II types were obtained from metadata supplied by the sample provider rather than from assay-based typing. Results the study describes overall, beyond this receptor: The quantity of clinical and demographic metadata differed by source and by participant and was supplied without curation.

Each collaborating institution followed its own protocols to collect whole blood in K2EDTA tubes. Collaborator samples were shipped for TCRbeta analysis as frozen whole blood, isolated PBMCs, or DNA extracted from either sample type. The immunoSEQ Assay, a bias-controlled multiplex PCR, was used to amplify TCRbeta CDR3 regions from genomic DNA. Turning to the authors' computational methods: Nucleated cell counts per sample were estimated from amplification of reference gene primers within the assay. Sequence reads were collapsed and filtered to measure the absolute abundance of every unique TCRbeta CDR3 rearrangement. For each sample, productive Simpson clonality was calculated as the square root of Simpson's diversity index across productive rearrangements. As stored in TCRdb, this immuneACCESS dataset retains in-frame rearrangements with V and J assigned. A fraction of the clones does not appear; measured against another copy, unresolved V genes explain less than half of the discrepancy, and the remainder lacks a known reason. Clone size and the V and J calls come from that table; the DNA yielded D and trimming. A total of fewer than 200,000 clones appear in this sample, about 85% of them only once. The top ten clones comprise under 25% of the sample.

A word on this clone: Its antigen is still unknown. The record has no base qualities; no much larger clone is one base away.

The CDR3 sequence holds 14 residues, the cysteine and phenylalanine included. Only the CDR3 DNA stays, 42 bases, in frame from base 1. CDR1 SQVTM and CDR2 ANQGSEA were looked up in the germline V gene. V is clipped by 5 bases and J by 5 bases, and the sequence between their germline boundaries is 18 bases long. The receptor was isolated from a man in his sixties with active or convalescent COVID-19. Sequencing was performed on peripheral blood. The receptor chain draws on TRBV29-1 and TRBJ2-5; the D gene is not confidently resolved. The encoded CDR3 is CSVLGSLHGETQYF. The nucleotide sequence reads as follows: TGCAGCGTTCTTGGTAGCCTACACGGCGAGACCCAGTACTTC.